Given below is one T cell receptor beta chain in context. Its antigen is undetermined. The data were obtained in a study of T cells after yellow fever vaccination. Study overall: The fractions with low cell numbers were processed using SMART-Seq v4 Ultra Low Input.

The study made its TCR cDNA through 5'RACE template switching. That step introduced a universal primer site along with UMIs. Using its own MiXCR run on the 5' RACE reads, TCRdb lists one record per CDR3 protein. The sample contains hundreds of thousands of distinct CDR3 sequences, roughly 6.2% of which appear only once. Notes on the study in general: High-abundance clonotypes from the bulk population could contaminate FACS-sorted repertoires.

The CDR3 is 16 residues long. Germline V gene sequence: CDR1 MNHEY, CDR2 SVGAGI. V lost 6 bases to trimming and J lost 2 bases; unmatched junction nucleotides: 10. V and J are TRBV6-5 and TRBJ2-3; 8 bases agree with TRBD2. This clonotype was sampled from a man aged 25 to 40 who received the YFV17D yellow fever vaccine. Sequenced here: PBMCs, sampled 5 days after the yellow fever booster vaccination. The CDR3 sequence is CASRYGLADPTDTQYF. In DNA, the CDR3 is TGTGCCAGCAGGTACGGACTAGCCGACCCCACAGATACGCAGTATTTT.